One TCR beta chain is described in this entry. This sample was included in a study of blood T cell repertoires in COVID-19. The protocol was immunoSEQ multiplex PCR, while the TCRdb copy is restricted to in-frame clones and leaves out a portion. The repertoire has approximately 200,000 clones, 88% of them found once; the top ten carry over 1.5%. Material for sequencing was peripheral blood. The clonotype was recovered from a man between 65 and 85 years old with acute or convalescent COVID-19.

The CDR3 bases are TGTGCCACCAGACGACAGGGAGGATATGGCTACACCTTC. It specifies CATRRQGGYGYTF. This chain uses TRBV12-3 or TRBV12-4 with TRBJ1-2; 7 bases match TRBD1. V shed 10 bases and J 5 bases; nucleotides not matched to a gene: 10. The CDR3 loop spans 13 amino acids.